These 30 T cell receptor beta chains were sequenced from one sample in a study of PD-1 blockade in classical Hodgkin lymphoma. Relapse was seen in all patients after autologous stem cell transplantation, and brentuximab vedotin exposure was variable. Clones were sequenced by immunoSEQ multiplex PCR, and TCRdb holds only the in-frame ones, with some missing. In the table there are approximately 61,000 clones, around 89% of which are singletons. This material consisted of peripheral blood mononuclear cells (PBMCs), taken at baseline. These receptors all come from a human donor with classical Hodgkin lymphoma.

This clone was found a few times. Other DNA sequences in the same sample also yield this CDR3. This chain connects TRBV7-6 to TRBJ2-7; D not certain. Trimming left V 3 bases short and J 4 bases short, with 10 bases between. CDR1 and CDR2 from the germline V gene are SGHVS and FNYEAQ. The length of the CDR3 is 13 residues. The CDR3 nucleotides are TGTGCCAGCAGCTTCAATCCGACGTACGAGCAGTACTTC. Residues: CASSFNPTYEQYF.

The V gene is TRBV5-1, the J gene TRBJ2-7, with D unresolved. The CDR3 has 12 residues. Trimming removed 4 bases from V and 4 bases from J, with 9 bases in between. Germline values: CDR1 SGHRS, CDR2 YFSETQ. CDR3 DNA sequence: TGCGCCAGCAGCCTTTACAGTTACGAGCAGTACTTC. Translated, it gives CASSLYSYEQYF.

CDR3 nucleotide sequence: TGTGCCAGCAGCCCTTACAAACCTTACAGGAGGAACACCGGGGAGCTGTTTTTT. Translated, it gives CASSPYKPYRRNTGELFF. The J gene is TRBJ2-2, the V gene TRBV12-1; whether TRBD1, the table's D call, matches the DNA was not checked. TRBV12-1 counts as a pseudogene. There are 18 residues in the CDR3.

The J gene is TRBJ1-2, the V gene TRBV6-6; TRBD1 is a possible D gene (6 bases). Per the germline V gene, CDR1 is MNHNY and CDR2 is SVGAGI (reference sequence). V was clipped by 5 bases and J by 6 bases, with 16 bases between them. CDR3 length: 14 residues. CDR3 sequence: CASSTVTGPHGYTF. CDR3 DNA sequence: TGTGCCAGCAGTACAGTGACAGGCCCCCATGGCTACACCTTC.

This clone was recorded once. V usage is TRBV19 and J usage is TRBJ1-1; D perhaps matches TRBD1 (6 bases). The CDR3 sequence is 14 residues long. V shed 3 bases and J shed 4 bases, with 12 bases lying between them. The germline CDR1 and CDR2 sequences are LNHDA and SQIVND (reference sequence). This chain's CDR3 is CASSILWGPTEAFF. CDR3 sequence (DNA): TGTGCCAGTAGTATTCTTTGGGGGCCCACTGAAGCTTTCTTT.

CDR3 sequence (DNA): TGTGCCAGCAGTTACGCCGGTGGGGACACTGAAGCTTTCTTT. Encoded protein: CASSYAGGDTEAFF. The chain couples TRBV6-5 to TRBJ1-1, with D unresolved. V was cut by 2 bases and J by 3 bases, with 10 bases left in between. The CDR3 consists of 14 residues. Per the germline V gene, CDR1 is MNHEY and CDR2 is SVGAGI.

The DNA for the CDR3 is TGCGCCAGCAGCTTGAGGATCCCGACGGCAACTAATGAAAAACTGTTTTTT. Protein product: CASSLRIPTATNEKLFF. The chain joins TRBV5-1 to TRBJ1-4; D is ambiguous. Germline V CDR1 and CDR2: SGHRS, YFSETQ. This CDR3 comprises 17 residues. V was shortened by 1 base and J by 0 bases, with 13 bases between the two germline ends.

In this sample, this clone turned up once. The J gene is TRBJ1-5, the V gene TRBV5-5; D not resolved. Germline CDR1 SGHKS, CDR2 YYEKEE (reference sequence). Deletions cut 3 bases from V and 5 bases from J, with 12 bases between. This CDR3 region has 14 residues. The CDR3 nucleotides are TGTGCCAGCAGCTGGGTATCCCACCATCAGCCCCAGCATTTT. It specifies CASSWVSHHQPQHF. Filled out from reference TRBV5-5 and TRBJ1-5, the complete variable domain reads DAGVTQSPTHLIKTRGQQVTLRCSPISGHKSVSWYQQVLGQGPQFIFQYYEKEERGRGNFPDRFSARQFPNYSSELNVNALLLGDSALYLCASSWVSHHQPQHFGDGTRLSIL.

The chain links TRBV6-1 to TRBJ1-6; D is undetermined. This CDR3 contains 14 residues. Germline lookup yields CDR1 MNHNS and CDR2 SASEGT. Trimming took 3 bases from V and 2 from J, leaving 5 bases between them. Written as DNA, the CDR3 is TGTGCCAGCAGTGACAGACCCTATAATTCACCCCTCCACTTT. It specifies CASSDRPYNSPLHF.

The rearrangement joins TRBV18 to TRBJ2-6; tentatively, D is TRBD1 (5 bases). Between the trimmed V and J ends, which lost 6 bases and 0 bases, there was a span of 12 bases. This CDR3 comprises 16 residues. The germline gives CDR1 KGHSH, CDR2 LQKENI. CDR3 in DNA: TGTGCCAGCTCTCAGACAGCAATCTCTGGGGCCAACGTCCTGACTTTC. This translates into CASSQTAISGANVLTF.

The chain recombines TRBV6-5 with TRBJ1-2; TRBD1 is a possible D gene (5 bases). CDR3 length: 12 residues. Germline V gene lookup returns CDR1 MNHEY and CDR2 SVGAGI. Between the trimmed V and J ends, which lost 6 bases and 6 bases, there was a span of 11 bases. CDR3 DNA sequence: TGTGCCAGCAGGAGGGGAGGAGATGGCTACACCTTC. It specifies CASRRGGDGYTF.

This clone was detected once. The gene calls are TRBV7-3 and TRBJ2-1; 10 bases fit TRBD2. Germline values: CDR1 SGHTA, CDR2 FQGTGA. CDR3 length: 17 amino acids. Losses at the gene ends were 5 bases for V and 7 bases for J; bases not matched to a gene: 14. The CDR3 loop is CASSATRSGGARNEQFF. In DNA form, the CDR3 reads TGTGCCAGCAGCGCCACCCGGAGCGGGGGGGCGCGAAATGAGCAGTTCTTC.

The CDR3 spells CATSRDAQASYEQYF. CDR3 bases: TGTGCCACCAGCAGAGATGCGCAGGCGTCCTACGAGCAGTACTTC. The gene calls are TRBV15 and TRBJ2-7, with D unresolved. Trimming left V 0 bases short and J 1 base short, with 10 bases between. The CDR3 is made up of 15 amino acids. Germline assignment: CDR1 LNHNV and CDR2 YYDKDF (reference sequence).

This clone showed up just once. CDR3: CASSSIYRGGNTEAFF. In DNA form, the CDR3 reads TGTGCCAGCAGTTCTATTTATCGGGGGGGGAACACTGAAGCTTTCTTT. This chain uses TRBV27 with TRBJ1-1, with D possibly matching TRBD1 (5 bases). CDR1 and CDR2 (germline): MNHEY, SMNVEV (reference sequence). The CDR3 is made up of 16 amino acids. The V and J ends lost 4 bases and 1 base respectively, with 16 bases between them.

V gene TRBV18 combines with J gene TRBJ1-3, with no clear D. In germline, CDR1 is KGHSH, CDR2 LQKENI. The V and J ends lost 0 bases and 1 base respectively, with 10 bases between them. This CDR3 is 16 amino acids long. CDR3 sequence reads: CASSPPGIPSGNTIYF. The CDR3 DNA reads as TGTGCCAGCTCACCACCGGGCATCCCATCTGGAAACACCATATATTTT.

A single count supports this clone. The rearrangement links TRBV9 to TRBJ1-2; unclear D gene. V dropped 0 bases and J dropped 8 bases, with 17 bases sitting between them. CDR1 is SGDLS, CDR2 YYNGEE, per germline. The CDR3 covers 15 residues. The CDR3 here is CASSVGGSVVGGYTF. The DNA for the CDR3 is TGTGCCAGCAGCGTAGGCGGTTCCGTTGTAGGCGGCTACACCTTC.

The chain is built from TRBV27 and TRBJ1-5, with a weak D call TRBD1 (5 bases). Germline-derived CDR1 and CDR2 are MNHEY and SMNVEV (reference sequence). There are 13 residues in the CDR3. The germline V and J ends were trimmed by 2 bases and 5 bases, with 7 bases remaining between them. For the CDR3, the DNA is TGTGCCAGCAGTTTACGGGGGGATCAGCCCCAGCATTTT. Its translation: CASSLRGDQPQHF.

The chain couples TRBV5-1 to TRBJ2-7, with 7 bases lining up with TRBD2. V trimming: 5 bases; J trimming: 4 bases; junction bases outside the gene matches: 15. Germline CDR1 and CDR2: SGHRS and YFSETQ. The CDR3 runs to 16 residues. The DNA for the CDR3 is TGCGCCAGCAGTCAGCGGCCAAGCGGGGCTAATTACGAGCAGTACTTC. Translating it yields CASSQRPSGANYEQYF.

Details on this clone: At the DNA level, this CDR3 is encoded by other sequences in the same sample as well. The J gene is TRBJ2-7, the V gene TRBV5-1; D possibly matches TRBD1 or TRBD2 (5 bases each). Germline assignment: CDR1 SGHRS and CDR2 YFSETQ. CDR3 length equals 13 residues. Trimming cost V 2 bases and J 4 bases, with 10 bases left between them. The CDR3 DNA sequence: TGCGCCAGCAGCTTAGAGGGGCTGTACGAGCAGTACTTC. Translation: CASSLEGLYEQYF. Full variable domain (outside the CDR3, taken from reference TRBV5-1 and TRBJ2-7): KAGVTQTPRYLIKTRGQQVTLSCSPISGHRSVSWYQQTPGQGLQFLFEYFSETQRNKGNFPGRFSGRQFSNSRSEMNVSTLELGDSALYLCASSLEGLYEQYFGPGTRLTVT.

The chain has TRBV6-1 and TRBJ2-1, with D perhaps matching TRBD2 (7 bases). Deletions cut 2 bases from V and 4 bases from J, with 18 bases between. This CDR3 is built from 17 residues. Germline CDR1 and CDR2: MNHNS and SASEGT. CDR3 DNA sequence: TGTGCCAGCAGTGAACCTCAAAGGGGGGGGAAATACAATGAGCAGTTCTTC. Protein sequence: CASSEPQRGGKYNEQFF.

The CDR3 region is CAVRGRTNSPLHF. Here the CDR3 DNA reads TGTGCCGTCAGGGGTAGAACTAATTCACCCCTCCACTTT. The rearrangement uses TRBV19 and TRBJ1-6, with D possibly being TRBD1 (6 bases). The CDR3 has 13 residues. With 11 bases removed from V and 6 bases from J, the gap between germline ends came to 14 bases. Looked up from germline, CDR1 is LNHDA and CDR2 is SQIVND (reference sequence).

This clone was seen once. This rearrangement joins TRBV7-3 to TRBJ1-6, with TRBD1 matching 7 bases. CDR1 and CDR2 (germline): SGHTA, FQGTGA. Trimming removed 5 bases from V and 11 bases from J; junction bases left unmatched: 9. CDR3 size: 14 residues. The CDR3 is CASSQGTEGTPLHF. Here the CDR3 DNA reads TGTGCCAGCAGCCAAGGGACAGAGGGGACACCCCTCCACTTT.

This chain links TRBV7-9 with TRBJ2-2; a weak D match, TRBD1 (6 bases). The germline V and J ends were trimmed by 1 base and 7 bases, with 10 bases remaining between them. The germline V gene encodes CDR1 SEHNR and CDR2 FQNEAQ (reference sequence). CDR3 length: 14 residues. CDR3 sequence (DNA): TGTGCCAGCAGCTTAGAGGCCAGGGGCGGGGAGCTGTTTTTT. It codes for CASSLEARGGELFF.

This clone was seen only a few times. V is TRBV9 and J is TRBJ1-6; 7 nucleotides align to TRBD1. Germline CDR1 reads SGDLS; CDR2 reads YYNGEE. J lost 9 bases, V lost 2 bases, and 8 bases had no gene match. The CDR3 has 15 amino acids. CDR3 in DNA: TGTGCCAGCAGCGTTAGCCGGGACAGCAGTTCACCCCTCCACTTT. This codes for CASSVSRDSSSPLHF.

The rearrangement uses TRBV5-8 and TRBJ2-2; D perhaps matches TRBD2 (5 bases). Per the germline V gene, CDR1 is SGHTS and CDR2 is YDEGEE. The CDR3 loop spans 15 amino acids. Trimming shortened V by 0 bases and J by 6 bases, and 12 bases separated the two germline ends. CDR3 coding DNA: TGTGCCAGCAGCTTGGGCGGACTCGGACCCGGGGAGCTGTTTTTT. Translation gives CASSLGGLGPGELFF.

The CDR3 loop is CASSLGYEQYF. The CDR3 bases are TGCGCCAGCAGCTTGGGTTACGAGCAGTACTTC. J is TRBJ2-7 and V is TRBV5-1, with D unresolved. V lost 0 bases and J 4 bases, leaving 2 bases between the germline ends. CDR1 is SGHRS, CDR2 YFSETQ, per germline. The length of the CDR3 is 11 residues.

The V gene is TRBV2, the J gene TRBJ2-3; D possibly uses TRBD1 or TRBD2 (5 bases each). CDR3 size: 14 residues. Germline V gene sequence: CDR1 SNHLY, CDR2 FYNNEI. V was shortened by 3 bases and J by 4 bases, with 11 bases between the two germline ends. The CDR3 sequence is CASSDGGRSDTQYF. The CDR3, as DNA: TGTGCCAGCAGTGATGGGGGAAGATCAGATACGCAGTATTTT.

The gene calls are TRBV4-1 and TRBJ2-1; no clear D. The germline CDR1 and CDR2 sequences are MGHRA and YSYEKL. V was clipped by 4 bases and J by 7 bases, with 11 bases between them. The CDR3 covers 13 residues. DNA of the CDR3: TGCGCCAGCAGCCGAAATAGATATAATGAGCAGTTCTTC. Translating gives CASSRNRYNEQFF.

The rearrangement uses TRBV7-9 and TRBJ2-3; D remains unclear. Germline loops: CDR1 SEHNR, CDR2 FQNEAQ (reference sequence). CDR3 length: 10 amino acids. V dropped 1 base and J dropped 7 bases, with 0 bases sitting between them. The CDR3, as DNA: TGTGCCAGCAGCTTAGATACGCAGTATTTT. Its protein is CASSLDTQYF. Full variable domain (outside the CDR3, taken from reference TRBV7-9 and TRBJ2-3): DTGVSQNPRHKITKRGQNVTFRCDPISEHNRLYWYRQTLGQGPEFLTYFQNEAQLEKSRLLSDRFSAERPKGSFSTLEIQRTEQGDSAMYLCASSLDTQYFGPGTRLTVL.

In its sample, this clone was seen a few times. The V and J genes are TRBV6-1 and TRBJ1-1; unclear D gene. The CDR3 length is 13 residues. From germline, CDR1 is MNHNS and CDR2 SASEGT. Trimming took 7 bases from V and 3 from J, leaving 12 bases between them. The CDR3 nucleotides read TGTGCCAGCACCCTCGCGGTTTACACTGAAGCTTTCTTT. This encodes CASTLAVYTEAFF.